A single T cell receptor (beta chain) is shown here with its context. Its antigen is undetermined. Trimming cost V 3 bases and J 5 bases; bases outside gene matches: 4. Germline CDR1 is KGHSH and CDR2 is LQKENI. The CDR3 covers 15 residues. The entry originates in a study of STAT3 mutations in large granular lymphocyte leukemia. Using immunoSEQ multiplex PCR, the repertoire was profiled, and TCRdb retains in-frame clones only, with some absent. Among some 30,000 clones listed, roughly 80% were seen once. Study-wide results and caveats: In several patients, dominant TCR clone burden exceeded STAT3 mutant burden, suggesting STAT3 mutation arose secondarily. At least one immunodominant TCR beta clonotype appeared in every T-cell large granular lymphocyte leukemia patient.

This chain uses TRBV18 with TRBJ1-4, with 9 positions matching TRBD1. This TCR came from a woman aged 50 to 65 with T-cell large granular lymphocyte leukemia. Some clones in this sample may be carry-over from other donors' samples. The sample consisted of peripheral blood mononuclear cells. DNA of the CDR3: TGTGCCAGCTCACCTCAGGACAGGGGAAATGAAAAACTGTTTTTT. Translation gives CASSPQDRGNEKLFF. The variable domain in full, completed from reference TRBV18 and TRBJ1-4, reads NAGVMQNPRHLVRRRGQEARLRCSPMKGHSHVYWYRQLPEEGLKFMVYLQKENIIDESGMPKERFSAEFPKEGPSILRIQQVVRGDSAAYFCASSPQDRGNEKLFFGSGTQLSVL.